These 11 T cell receptor beta chains originate from one sample sequenced in a study of blood T cells in healthy people across ages. Using a J-beta primer mix together with a sample-barcoded 5' primer, a second PCR was run for roughly 6 to 12 cycles. TCRdb passed the 5' RACE reads through MiXCR, listing each CDR3 protein once. This table has over 300,000 distinct CDR3 sequences, about 49% appearing once. The sample consisted of blood. The receptors come from a man in his sixties in good health.

The chain recombines TRBV20-1 with TRBJ2-3; TRBD1 might be the D (5 bases). The length of the CDR3 is 15 residues. With 1 base removed from V and 4 bases from J, the gap between germline ends came to 15 bases. Germline V gene data show CDR1 as DFQATT and CDR2 as SNEGSKA (reference sequence). The CDR3 here is CSARAMGRASDTQYF. In DNA, the CDR3 is TGCAGTGCTAGAGCCATGGGCAGGGCGTCAGATACGCAGTATTTT.

In this sample, this clonotype turned up a few times. The gene calls are TRBV29-1 and TRBJ2-7, with no clear D. Per germline, CDR1 SQVTM and CDR2 ANQGSEA. The CDR3 length is 13 residues. V lost 4 bases, J lost 2 bases, and 12 bases lay in between. This chain's CDR3 is CSVVALPTYEQYF. The CDR3 DNA follows: TGCAGCGTTGTTGCACTGCCGACCTACGAGCAGTACTTC.

This clonotype was seen repeatedly, ten times or more. The CDR3 region is CASSPLAGGVHEQFF. The CDR3 DNA reads as TGTGCCAGCAGTCCTCTAGCGGGAGGGGTCCATGAGCAGTTCTTC. The rearrangement links TRBV6-2 or TRBV6-3 to TRBJ2-1, with 12 bases identical to TRBD2. The germline gives CDR1 MNHEY, CDR2 SVGEGT. There are 15 residues in the CDR3. Unmatched junction bases numbered 7, after V lost 5 bases and J lost 8 bases.

This clonotype occurred a few times. The rearrangement uses TRBV6-1 and TRBJ2-7, with TRBD2 matching over 10 bases. V dropped 4 bases and J dropped 7; count of bases not matched to a gene: 10. Germline assignment: CDR1 MNHNS and CDR2 SASEGT. This CDR3 has 15 residues. As DNA, the CDR3 is TGTGCCAGCAGTGTAACTAGCGGGACTACAACTGAGCAGTACTTC. Its protein is CASSVTSGTTTEQYF.

The chain joins TRBV10-3 to TRBJ2-1, with D hard to call. Trimming pared 0 bases from V and 9 bases from J, leaving 9 bases between. This CDR3 has 13 residues. Germline V gene sequence: CDR1 ENHRY, CDR2 SYGVKD. The DNA for the CDR3 is TGTGCCATCAGTGAGTCGGTTCTGAGTGAGCAGTTCTTC. Amino acids: CAISESVLSEQFF.

This chain joins TRBV9 and TRBJ2-1; perhaps TRBD2 as D (7 bases). This CDR3 comprises 15 residues. From germline, CDR1 is SGDLS and CDR2 YYNGEE. The V gene lost 5 bases and the J gene lost 8 bases, with 20 bases spanning the gap. CDR3 bases: TGTGCCAGCAGGGTCGGAGGGGGGGCTTTTGATGAGCAGTTCTTC. Its translation: CASRVGGGAFDEQFF.

This clonotype appeared a single time. The genes are TRBV12-3 or TRBV12-4 and TRBJ1-1, with TRBD1 matching over 7 bases. The CDR3 contains 15 residues. V dropped 7 bases and J dropped 1; count of bases not matched to a gene: 9. In DNA form, the CDR3 reads TGTGCCAGCAACCCTGGGGGGACAGCGAACACTGAAGCTTTCTTT. Encoded protein: CASNPGGTANTEAFF.

This chain joins TRBV4-1 and TRBJ2-7; D possibly uses TRBD1 or TRBD2 (5 bases each). CDR1 is MGHRA and CDR2 is YSYEKL in the germline V gene. The V end was cut by 0 bases, the J end by 4 bases, with 19 bases between. This CDR3 spans 17 amino acids. The CDR3 protein is CASSQDTLGRTGYEQYF. The CDR3 DNA reads as TGCGCCAGCAGCCAAGACACCCTGGGGAGAACAGGATACGAGCAGTACTTC.

The chain combines TRBV20-1 with TRBJ2-1; a weak D match, TRBD2 (6 bases). Germline CDR1 is DFQATT and CDR2 is SNEGSKA (reference sequence). CDR3 length: 13 residues. V lost 4 bases and J 6 bases, leaving 13 bases between the germline ends. The CDR3 is CSAMRTTSNEQFF. CDR3 DNA sequence: TGCAGTGCTATGAGGACTACTAGCAATGAGCAGTTCTTC.

As concerns this clonotype: Compared with germline, one end of the junction differs, possibly owing to a read error. The gene calls are TRBV7-3 and TRBJ2-7; 9 bases map to TRBD2. Per germline, CDR1 SGHTA and CDR2 FQGTGA. CDR3 length: 14 residues. CDR3 loop: CASSVTSGSYERYF. The CDR3 DNA reads as TGTGCCAGCAGCGTAACTAGCGGGTCCTACGAGCGGTACTTC.

There are many counts of this clonotype. The chain couples TRBV7-2 to TRBJ2-7, with TRBD2 matching 7 bases. V gave up 5 bases and J gave up 0 bases; unmatched junction bases: 7. The CDR3 has 15 amino acids. Looked up from germline, CDR1 is SGHTA and CDR2 is FQGNSA. CDR3 loop: CASSALLANSYEQYF. The CDR3 DNA follows: TGTGCCAGCAGCGCTCTACTAGCGAACTCCTACGAGCAGTACTTC.